This T cell receptor beta chain was sequenced in a study of blood T cell repertoires in COVID-19 (TCRdb year 2020). Regarding the study in general: The collaborator samples originated in the United States, Italy and Spain and spanned the acute and convalescent phases of COVID-19. The material from the prospective study consisted of cDNA or gDNA derived from T cells, B-cell-depleted T cells, or PBMCs. The repertoires were made available in a free public database intended to serve as a resource for research on the immune response to SARS-CoV-2. Subjects who had been exposed to COVID-19, were actively infected with it, or had recovered from it provided the deeply sampled blood TCRbeta repertoires that made up the dataset. The samples were drawn from the first 160 participants of the ongoing ImmuneRACE study and from 950 to 1,500 subjects provided by 6 global collaborators. The sample metadata nearly always contained a de-identified subject ID, COVID-19 status, age in years and sex. Where available, HLA class I and class II types were taken from metadata supplied by the sample provider and were not determined by assay-based typing.

The paper's findings and limits, for the study overall: The quantity of clinical and demographic metadata differed by source and by participant and was supplied without curation.

TCRbeta CDR3 regions were amplified from genomic DNA by means of the immunoSEQ Assay, a bias-controlled multiplex PCR. The paper's data handling went like this. Within the assay, amplification of reference gene primers was used to estimate how many nucleated cells each sample contained. To quantify the absolute abundance of each unique TCRbeta CDR3 rearrangement, sequence reads were collapsed and filtered. For each sample, productive Simpson clonality was calculated by taking the square root of Simpson's diversity index across productive rearrangements. TCRdb's version of the immuneACCESS table is confined to in-frame rearrangements and falls short of the full clone set. An unresolved V gene accounts for under half of the shortfall where checked; the remainder is of unknown origin. The V and J calls and clone size were taken over from that table, and D and trimming were inferred from the DNA. This sample lists about 190,000 clones; approximately 80% were detected once. 4% to 6.5% of the sample is in the top ten clones.

V is clipped by 1 base and J by 3 bases, and the sequence between their germline boundaries is 12 bases long. The germline V gene yields SGHNT for CDR1 and YENEEA for CDR2. CDR3 length: 15 amino acids, cysteine to phenylalanine. The kept DNA is CDR3 alone, 45 bases in frame from the first base. As to this clone: Which antigen it targets is not known. No base qualities exist here, and no much larger clone lies one base off it.

Participants in the prospective study were aged about 18 to 89 years, lived in about two dozen United States geographic areas, and enrolled through a virtual design. In the prospective study, cohorts were assigned on the basis of participant-reported clinical history obtained from a screening survey and a study questionnaire. In the prospective study, mobile phlebotomists collected whole blood, serum and a nasopharyngeal or oropharyngeal swab from each participant. Prospective study participants could optionally give additional blood draws and questionnaires over a roughly two-month period. Blood samples from the prospective study were shipped frozen or at room temperature prior to DNA extraction.

The chain uses TRBV11-3 and TRBJ1-1, with no confidently assigned D gene. The sample comprised PBMCs or T cells enriched from blood (not recorded which). The TCR originated in a woman aged 55-70 years with acute COVID-19. The DNA sequence follows: TGTGCCAGCAGCTTAGGTGACCCCGGGGACACTGAAGCTTTCTTT. Translated, this gives CASSLGDPGDTEAFF.